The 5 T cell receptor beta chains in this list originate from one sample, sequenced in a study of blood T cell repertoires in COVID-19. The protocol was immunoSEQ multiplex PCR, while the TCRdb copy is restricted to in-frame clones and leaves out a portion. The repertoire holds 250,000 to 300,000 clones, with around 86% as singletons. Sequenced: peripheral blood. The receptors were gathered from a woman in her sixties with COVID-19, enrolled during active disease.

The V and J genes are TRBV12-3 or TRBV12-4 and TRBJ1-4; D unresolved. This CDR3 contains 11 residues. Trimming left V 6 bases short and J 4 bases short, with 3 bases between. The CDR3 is CASRLNEKLFF. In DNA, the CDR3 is TGTGCCAGCAGACTTAATGAAAAACTGTTTTTT.

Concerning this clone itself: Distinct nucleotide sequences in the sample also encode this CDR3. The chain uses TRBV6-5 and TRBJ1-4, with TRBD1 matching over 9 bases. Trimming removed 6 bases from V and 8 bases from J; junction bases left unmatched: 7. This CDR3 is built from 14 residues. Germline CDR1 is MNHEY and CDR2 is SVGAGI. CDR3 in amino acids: CASSSRTGVEKLFF. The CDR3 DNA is TGTGCCAGCAGCTCCCGGACAGGGGTCGAAAAACTGTTTTTT.

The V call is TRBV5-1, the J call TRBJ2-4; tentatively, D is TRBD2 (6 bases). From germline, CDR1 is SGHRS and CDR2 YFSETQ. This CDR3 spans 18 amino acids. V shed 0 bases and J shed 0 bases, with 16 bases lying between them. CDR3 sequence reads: CASSLVGLSQVAKNIQYF. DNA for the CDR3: TGCGCCAGCAGCTTGGTGGGACTTTCCCAGGTAGCCAAAAACATTCAGTACTTC. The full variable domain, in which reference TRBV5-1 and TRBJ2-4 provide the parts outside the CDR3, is KAGVTQTPRYLIKTRGQQVTLSCSPISGHRSVSWYQQTPGQGLQFLFEYFSETQRNKGNFPGRFSGRQFSNSRSEMNVSTLELGDSALYLCASSLVGLSQVAKNIQYFGAGTRLSVL.

This CDR3 is CASSSAGKVYTEAFF. In DNA, the CDR3 is TGTGCCAGCAGTTCGGCAGGGAAGGTGTACACTGAAGCTTTCTTT. The rearrangement joins TRBV28 to TRBJ1-1; the D gene is possibly TRBD1 (5 bases). Trimming took off 4 bases at V and 3 bases at J, with 15 bases between the two ends. CDR3 length: 15 residues. The germline CDR1 and CDR2 sequences are MDHEN and SYDVKM.

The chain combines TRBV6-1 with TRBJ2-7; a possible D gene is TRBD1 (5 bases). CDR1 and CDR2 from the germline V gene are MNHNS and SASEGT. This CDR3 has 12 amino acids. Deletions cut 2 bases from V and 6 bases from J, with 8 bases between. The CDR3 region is CASSERQSEQYF. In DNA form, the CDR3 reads TGTGCCAGCAGTGAACGACAGTCCGAGCAGTACTTC.